This T cell receptor beta chain was observed in a study of blood T cell repertoires in COVID-19. The wider study: COVID-19 samples, acute and convalescent, were from the United States, Italy and Spain.

Authors' processing steps: Amplification of reference gene primers provided the estimated nucleated cell counts. The protocol was immunoSEQ multiplex PCR, while the TCRdb copy is restricted to in-frame clones and leaves out a portion. The V and J calls and clone size come from that table; D and trimming were worked out from the DNA. The sample has around 250,000 clones; about 80% are singletons. J gave up 2 bases and V 4 bases, and 19 bases lay outside the gene matches. The CDR3 extends over 21 amino acids. The clonotype comes from a woman aged 80 or older with acute or convalescent COVID-19. The chain joins TRBV5-3 to TRBJ2-1, with TRBD2 identical over 12 bases. TRBV5-3 is an open reading frame whose function is uncertain. The sequenced sample was peripheral blood. The CDR3 DNA sequence: TGTGCCAGAAGCCTAAGGACTAGCGGGATAAGTCGTCGCCTCACCTACAATGAGCAGTTCTTC. Its protein product is CARSLRTSGISRRLTYNEQFF.